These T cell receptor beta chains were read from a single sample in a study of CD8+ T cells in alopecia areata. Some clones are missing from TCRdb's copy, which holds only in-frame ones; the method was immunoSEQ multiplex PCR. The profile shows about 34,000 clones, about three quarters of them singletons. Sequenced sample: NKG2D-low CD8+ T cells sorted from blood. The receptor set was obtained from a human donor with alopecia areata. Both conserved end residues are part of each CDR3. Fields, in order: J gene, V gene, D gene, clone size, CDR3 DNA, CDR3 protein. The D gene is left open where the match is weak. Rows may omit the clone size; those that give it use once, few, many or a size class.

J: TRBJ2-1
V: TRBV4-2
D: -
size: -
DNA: TGTGCCAGCAGCCAAGGAGCGGGCCTCTACAATGAGCAGTTCTTC
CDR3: CASSQGAGLYNEQFF

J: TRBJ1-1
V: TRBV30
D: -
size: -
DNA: TGTGCCTGGAGTGTTGTGAGCACTGAAGCTTTCTTT
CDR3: CAWSVVSTEAFF

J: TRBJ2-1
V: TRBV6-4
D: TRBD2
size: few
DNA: TGTGCCAGCAGTGGGACTAGCGGGACGGACTACAATGAGCAGTTCTTC
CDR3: CASSGTSGTDYNEQFF

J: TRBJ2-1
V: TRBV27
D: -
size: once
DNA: TGTGCCAGCAGTTGGATAGGATACAATGAGCAGTTCTTC
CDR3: CASSWIGYNEQFF

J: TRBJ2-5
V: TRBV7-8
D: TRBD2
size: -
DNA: TGTGCCAGCAGCCCGGCGGGGGGTTTAGTGGAGACCCAGTACTTC
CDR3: CASSPAGGLVETQYF

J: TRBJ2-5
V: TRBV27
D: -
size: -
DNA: TGTGCCAGCATCAACCCGGCCGAAGAGACCCAGTACTTC
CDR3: CASINPAEETQYF

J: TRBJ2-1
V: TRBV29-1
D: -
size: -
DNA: TGCAGCGTTGAAGAAAGGTTAGGAGGGGATCAGTTCTTC
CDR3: CSVEERLGGDQFF

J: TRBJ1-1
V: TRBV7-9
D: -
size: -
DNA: TGTGCCAGCAGCTTAGTAGCAGGGAGGAGGACTGAAGCTTTCTTT
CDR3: CASSLVAGRRTEAFF

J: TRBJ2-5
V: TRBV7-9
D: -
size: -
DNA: TGTGCCAGCAGCACAACTGTGGCTAGCAGCCGGCTCACCCAAGAGACCCAGTACTTC
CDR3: CASSTTVASSRLTQETQYF

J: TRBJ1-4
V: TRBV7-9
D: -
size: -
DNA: TGTGCCAGCAGCCCCCTTTGGGATGAGTTCGGAAAACTGTTTTTT
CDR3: CASSPLWDEFGKLFF

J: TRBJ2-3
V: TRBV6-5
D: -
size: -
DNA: TGTGCCAGCAGTTACTCCACACAATCCACAGATACGCAGTATTTT
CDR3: CASSYSTQSTDTQYF

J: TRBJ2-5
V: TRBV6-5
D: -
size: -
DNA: TGTGCCAGCAGTTACACCCTAGCGTGGGAACAAGAGACCCAGTACTTC
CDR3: CASSYTLAWEQETQYF

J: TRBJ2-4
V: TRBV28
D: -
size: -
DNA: TGTGCCAGTTCTTGGGCCAAAAACATTCAGTACTTC
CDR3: CASSWAKNIQYF

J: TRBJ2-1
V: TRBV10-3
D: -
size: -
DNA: TGTGCCATCAGTGAGTCCCAGGGTAGCGATGAGCAGTTCTTC
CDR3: CAISESQGSDEQFF

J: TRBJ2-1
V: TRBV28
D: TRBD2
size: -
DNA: TGTGCCAGCAGTTTGGTAGCGGGAGGGCTCGATGAGCAGTTCTTC
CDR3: CASSLVAGGLDEQFF

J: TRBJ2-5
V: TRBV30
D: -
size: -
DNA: TGTGCCTGGAGCCCCCTGTCGGGTGGGGGGCGAGAGACCCAGTACTTC
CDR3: CAWSPLSGGGRETQYF

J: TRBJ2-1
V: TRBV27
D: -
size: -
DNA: TGTGCCACCGGCCCCATATTTGGGAATGAGCAGTTCTTC
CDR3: CATGPIFGNEQFF

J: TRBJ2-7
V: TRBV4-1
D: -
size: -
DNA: TGCGCCAGCAGCCAAGGCATTAGCGTCTCGTACGAGCAGTACTTC
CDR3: CASSQGISVSYEQYF

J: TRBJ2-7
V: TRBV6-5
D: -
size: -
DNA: TGTGCCAGCAGAAAAGAAGAGGGGTCCTTCTACGAGCAGTACTTC
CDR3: CASRKEEGSFYEQYF

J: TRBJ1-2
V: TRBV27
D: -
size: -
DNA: TGTGCCAGCAGTTTGTCGGGGGCTAACTATGGCTACACCTTC
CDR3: CASSLSGANYGYTF

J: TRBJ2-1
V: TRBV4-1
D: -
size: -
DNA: TGCGCCAGCAGCCAACGGACAAACGAGCAGTTCTTC
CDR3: CASSQRTNEQFF

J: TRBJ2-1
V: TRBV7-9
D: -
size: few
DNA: TGTGCCAGCAGCTTAACTAGCTCCTACAATGAGCAGTTCTTC
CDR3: CASSLTSSYNEQFF

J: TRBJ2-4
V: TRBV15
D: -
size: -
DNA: TGTGCCACCAGCAGAGATAGCGAGGGACTCCCCCCCTTCTTC
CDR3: CATSRDSEGLPPFF

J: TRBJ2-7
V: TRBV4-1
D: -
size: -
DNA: TGCGCCAGCAGCCTGGACACCGTTGCCCAAACCTACGAGCAGTACTTC
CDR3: CASSLDTVAQTYEQYF

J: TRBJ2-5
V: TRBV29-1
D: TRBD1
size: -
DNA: TGCAGCGTTGAAACACAGGGGACGCAGTACTTC
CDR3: CSVETQGTQYF

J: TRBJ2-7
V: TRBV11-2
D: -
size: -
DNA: TGTGCCAGCAGCGGAGGGGGACAGAACGAGCAGTACTTC
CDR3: CASSGGGQNEQYF

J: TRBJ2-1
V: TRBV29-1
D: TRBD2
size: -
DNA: TGCAGCGTTGGACCGGGACTAGCGGGAGAGGGCTCCTACAATGAGCAGTTCTTC
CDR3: CSVGPGLAGEGSYNEQFF

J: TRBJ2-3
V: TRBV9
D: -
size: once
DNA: TGTGCCAGCAGCGGACGGACTACCCCAAGCACAGATACGCAGTATTTT
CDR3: CASSGRTTPSTDTQYF

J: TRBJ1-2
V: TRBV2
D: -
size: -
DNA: TGTGCCAGCAGTGAAGCAAGCTATGGCTACACCTTC
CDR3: CASSEASYGYTF